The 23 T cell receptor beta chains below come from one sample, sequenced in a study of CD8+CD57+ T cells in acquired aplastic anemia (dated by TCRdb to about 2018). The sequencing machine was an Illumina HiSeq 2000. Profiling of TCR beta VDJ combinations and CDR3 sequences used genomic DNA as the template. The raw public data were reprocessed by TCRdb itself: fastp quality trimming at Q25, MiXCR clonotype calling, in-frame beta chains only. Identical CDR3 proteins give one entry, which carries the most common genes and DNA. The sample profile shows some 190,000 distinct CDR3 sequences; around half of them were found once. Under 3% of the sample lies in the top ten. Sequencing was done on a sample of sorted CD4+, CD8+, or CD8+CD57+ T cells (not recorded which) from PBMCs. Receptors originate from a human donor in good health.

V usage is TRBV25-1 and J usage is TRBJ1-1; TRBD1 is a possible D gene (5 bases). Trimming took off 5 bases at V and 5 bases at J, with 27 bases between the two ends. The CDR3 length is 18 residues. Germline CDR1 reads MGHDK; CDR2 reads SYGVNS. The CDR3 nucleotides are TGTGCCAGCAGTTTCACCCACCCACATGGGGGGAAAGGGACTGAAGCTTTCTTT. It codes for CASSFTHPHGGKGTEAFF.

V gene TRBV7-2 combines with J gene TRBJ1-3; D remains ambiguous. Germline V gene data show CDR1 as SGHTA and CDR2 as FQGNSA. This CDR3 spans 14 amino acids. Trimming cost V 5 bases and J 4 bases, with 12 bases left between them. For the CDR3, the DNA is TGTGCCAGCAGCCCCCGGCTCGTAGGAAACACCATATATTTT. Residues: CASSPRLVGNTIYF.

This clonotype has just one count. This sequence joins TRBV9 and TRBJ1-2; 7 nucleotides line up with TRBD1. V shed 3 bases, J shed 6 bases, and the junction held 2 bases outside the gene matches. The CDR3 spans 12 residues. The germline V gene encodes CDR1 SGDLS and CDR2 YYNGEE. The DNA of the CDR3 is TGTGCCAGCAGCGCGACAGGGCATGGCTACACCTTC. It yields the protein CASSATGHGYTF.

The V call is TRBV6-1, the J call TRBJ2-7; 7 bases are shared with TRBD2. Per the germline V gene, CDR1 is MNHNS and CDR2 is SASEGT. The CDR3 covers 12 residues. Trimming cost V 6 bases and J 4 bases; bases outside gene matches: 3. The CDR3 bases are TGTGCCAGCAGAAGGGAGGGTTACGAGCAGTACTTC. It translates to CASRREGYEQYF.

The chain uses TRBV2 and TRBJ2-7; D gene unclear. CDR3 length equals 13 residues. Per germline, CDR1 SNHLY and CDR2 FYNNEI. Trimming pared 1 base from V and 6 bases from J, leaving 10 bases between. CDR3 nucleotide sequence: TGTGCCAGCAGTGAAGACAGCCCGTCCGAGCAGTACTTC. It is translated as CASSEDSPSEQYF.

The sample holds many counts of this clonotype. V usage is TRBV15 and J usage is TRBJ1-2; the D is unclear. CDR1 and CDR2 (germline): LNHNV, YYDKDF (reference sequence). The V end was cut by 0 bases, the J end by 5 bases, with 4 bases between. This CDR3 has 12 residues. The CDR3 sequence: CATSREGYGYTF. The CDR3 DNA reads TGTGCCACCAGCAGAGAGGGTTATGGCTACACCTTC.

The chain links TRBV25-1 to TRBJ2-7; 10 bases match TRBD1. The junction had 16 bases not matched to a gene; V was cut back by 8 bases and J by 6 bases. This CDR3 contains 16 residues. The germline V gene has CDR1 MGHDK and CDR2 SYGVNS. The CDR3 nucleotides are TGTGCCAGCTCACCAGAAAAGACAGGGGGCCCTTCCGAGCAGTACTTC. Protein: CASSPEKTGGPSEQYF.

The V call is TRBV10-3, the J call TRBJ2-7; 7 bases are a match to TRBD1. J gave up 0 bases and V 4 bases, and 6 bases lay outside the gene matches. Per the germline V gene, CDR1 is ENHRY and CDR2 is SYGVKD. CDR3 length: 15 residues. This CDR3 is CAISVGTDYSYEQYF. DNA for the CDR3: TGTGCCATCAGTGTGGGGACAGACTACTCCTACGAGCAGTACTTC.

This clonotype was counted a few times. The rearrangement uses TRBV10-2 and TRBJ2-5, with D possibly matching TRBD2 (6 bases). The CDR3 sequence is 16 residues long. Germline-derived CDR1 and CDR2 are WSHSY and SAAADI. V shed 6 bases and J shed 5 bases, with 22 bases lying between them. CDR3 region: CASSGGAGITWETQYF. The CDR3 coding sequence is TGCGCCAGCAGCGGGGGTGCGGGTATTACGTGGGAGACCCAGTACTTC.

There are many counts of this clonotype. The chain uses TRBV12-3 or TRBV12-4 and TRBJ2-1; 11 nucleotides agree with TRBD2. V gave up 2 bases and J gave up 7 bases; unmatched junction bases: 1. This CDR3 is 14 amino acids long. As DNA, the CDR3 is TGTGCCAGCAGTTTATGGACTAGCGGGAATGAGCAGTTCTTC. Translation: CASSLWTSGNEQFF.

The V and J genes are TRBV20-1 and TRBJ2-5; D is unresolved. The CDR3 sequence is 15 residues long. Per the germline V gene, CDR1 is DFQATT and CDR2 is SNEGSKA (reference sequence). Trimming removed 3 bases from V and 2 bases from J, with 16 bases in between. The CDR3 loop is CSASWGRRLQETQYF. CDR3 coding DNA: TGCAGTGCTAGTTGGGGTAGGAGACTTCAAGAGACCCAGTACTTC.

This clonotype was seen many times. The CDR3 loop reads CASSRDLAMPLHF. CDR3 DNA sequence: TGTGCCAGCAGTCGGGACCTCGCTATGCCCCTCCACTTT. V is TRBV6-1 and J is TRBJ1-6, with a possible D match to TRBD1 (5 bases). Germline CDR1 reads MNHNS; CDR2 reads SASEGT. V was cut by 5 bases and J by 13 bases, with 15 bases left in between. The CDR3 has 13 amino acids.

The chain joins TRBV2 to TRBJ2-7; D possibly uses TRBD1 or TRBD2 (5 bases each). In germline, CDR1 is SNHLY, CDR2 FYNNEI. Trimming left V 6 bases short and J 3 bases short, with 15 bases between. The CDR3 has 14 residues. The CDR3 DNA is TGTGCCAGCAGGTGGGCCGGGACGGACTACGAGCAGTACTTC. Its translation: CASRWAGTDYEQYF.

Here the CDR3 reads CASSRGTVGANVLTF. DNA of the CDR3: TGTGCCAGTAGTCGGGGGACGGTAGGGGCCAACGTCCTGACTTTC. This chain uses TRBV19 with TRBJ2-6, with a tentative D call TRBD2 (6 bases). In germline, CDR1 is LNHDA, CDR2 SQIVND (reference sequence). V was shortened by 5 bases and J by 4 bases, with 12 bases between the two germline ends. There are 15 residues in the CDR3.

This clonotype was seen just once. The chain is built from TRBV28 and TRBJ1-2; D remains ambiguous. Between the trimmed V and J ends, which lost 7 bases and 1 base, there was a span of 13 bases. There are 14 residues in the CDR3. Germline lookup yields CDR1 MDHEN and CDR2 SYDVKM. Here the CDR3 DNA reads TGTGCCAGCACCCAAGTGGCTCTTAACTATGGCTACACCTTC. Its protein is CASTQVALNYGYTF.

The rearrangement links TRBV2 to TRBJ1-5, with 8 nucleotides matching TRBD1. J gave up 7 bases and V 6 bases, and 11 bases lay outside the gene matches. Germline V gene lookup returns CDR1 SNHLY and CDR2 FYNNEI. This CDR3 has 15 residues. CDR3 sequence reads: CASRFWQGANQPQHF. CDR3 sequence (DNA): TGTGCCAGCAGATTTTGGCAGGGGGCGAACCAGCCCCAGCATTTT.

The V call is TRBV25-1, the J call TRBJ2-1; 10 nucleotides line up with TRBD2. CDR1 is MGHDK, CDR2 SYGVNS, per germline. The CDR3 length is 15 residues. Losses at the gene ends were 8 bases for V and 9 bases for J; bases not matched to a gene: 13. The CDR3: CASSPDRLAGFEQFF. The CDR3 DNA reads TGTGCCAGCTCCCCAGATAGACTAGCGGGCTTTGAGCAGTTCTTC.

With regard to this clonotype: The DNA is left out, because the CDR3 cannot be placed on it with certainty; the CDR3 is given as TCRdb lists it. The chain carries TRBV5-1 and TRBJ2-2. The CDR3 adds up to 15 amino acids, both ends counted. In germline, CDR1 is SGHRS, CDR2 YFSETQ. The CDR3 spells CASILVASVTGELFF.

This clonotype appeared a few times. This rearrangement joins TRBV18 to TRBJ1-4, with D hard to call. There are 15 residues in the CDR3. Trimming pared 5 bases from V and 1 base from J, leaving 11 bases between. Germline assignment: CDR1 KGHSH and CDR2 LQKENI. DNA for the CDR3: TGTGCCAGCTCAAGGTCTCACCAAACTAATGAAAAACTGTTTTTT. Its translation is CASSRSHQTNEKLFF. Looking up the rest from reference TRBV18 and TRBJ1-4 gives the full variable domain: NAGVMQNPRHLVRRRGQEARLRCSPMKGHSHVYWYRQLPEEGLKFMVYLQKENIIDESGMPKERFSAEFPKEGPSILRIQQVVRGDSAAYFCASSRSHQTNEKLFFGSGTQLSVL.

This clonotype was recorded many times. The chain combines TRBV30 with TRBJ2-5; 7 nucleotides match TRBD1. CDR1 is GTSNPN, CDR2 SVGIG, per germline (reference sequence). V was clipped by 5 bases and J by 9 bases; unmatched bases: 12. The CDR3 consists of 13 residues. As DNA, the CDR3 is TGTGCCTGGGATCGACAGGGCCGAAGGGCCCAGTACTTC. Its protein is CAWDRQGRRAQYF.

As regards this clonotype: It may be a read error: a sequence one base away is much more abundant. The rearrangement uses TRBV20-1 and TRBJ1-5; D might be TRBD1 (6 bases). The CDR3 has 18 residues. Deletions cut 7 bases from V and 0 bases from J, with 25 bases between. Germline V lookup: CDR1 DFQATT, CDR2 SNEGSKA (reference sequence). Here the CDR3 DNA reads TGCAGTGTCCCCCGAAGGCCCCAAACAGGGCATAGCAATCAGCCCCAGCATTTT. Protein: CSVPRRPQTGHSNQPQHF.

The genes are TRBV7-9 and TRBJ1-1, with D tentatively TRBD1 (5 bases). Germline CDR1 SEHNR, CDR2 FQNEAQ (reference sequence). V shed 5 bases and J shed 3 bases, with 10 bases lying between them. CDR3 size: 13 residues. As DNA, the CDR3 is TGTGCCAGCAGCCCCGGGGGAGACACTGAAGCTTTCTTT. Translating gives CASSPGGDTEAFF. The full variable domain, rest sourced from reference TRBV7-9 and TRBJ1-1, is DTGVSQNPRHKITKRGQNVTFRCDPISEHNRLYWYRQTLGQGPEFLTYFQNEAQLEKSRLLSDRFSAERPKGSFSTLEIQRTEQGDSAMYLCASSPGGDTEAFFGQGTRLTVV.

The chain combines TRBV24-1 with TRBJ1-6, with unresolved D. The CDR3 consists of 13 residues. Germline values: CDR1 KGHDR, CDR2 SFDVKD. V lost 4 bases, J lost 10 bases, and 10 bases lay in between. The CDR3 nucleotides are TGTGCCACCAGTGAACACTCCCTATCACCCCTCCACTTT. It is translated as CATSEHSLSPLHF.